These 8 T cell receptor beta chains came from one sample sequenced in a study of T cells after yellow fever vaccination. TCRdb passed the 5' RACE reads through MiXCR, listing each CDR3 protein once. The repertoire has hundreds of thousands of distinct CDR3 sequences, about 13% of them found once; the top ten carry about an eighth. This sample comprised PBMCs, obtained on the day of the yellow fever booster vaccination. These receptors came from a man aged 30-40 years who received the YFV17D yellow fever vaccine.

The V call is TRBV24-1, the J call TRBJ2-2; D is unresolved. The CDR3 sequence is 13 residues long. The V gene lost 0 bases and the J gene lost 4 bases, with 2 bases spanning the gap. The germline V gene has CDR1 KGHDR and CDR2 SFDVKD. This CDR3 is CATSDLITGELFF. The CDR3 coding sequence is TGTGCCACCAGTGATTTGATCACCGGGGAGCTGTTTTTT.

J is TRBJ2-5 and V is TRBV29-1; weak D call: TRBD1 (5 bases). Germline V gene data show CDR1 as SQVTM and CDR2 as ANQGSEA. The V end was cut by 2 bases, the J end by 4 bases, with 20 bases between. The CDR3 totals 16 residues. The DNA of the CDR3 is TGCAGCGTTGAAAGTCCAGGGCTTCGTTTTGGAGAGACCCAGTACTTC. Translating gives CSVESPGLRFGETQYF.

Only a few counts were recorded for this clonotype. The V gene is TRBV29-1, the J gene TRBJ2-1, with D tentatively TRBD2 (5 bases). Trimming removed 5 bases from V and 0 bases from J, with 14 bases in between. The germline gives CDR1 SQVTM, CDR2 ANQGSEA. This CDR3 has 15 residues. CDR3 sequence reads: CSVLEGYDSYNEQFF. The CDR3 nucleotides are TGCAGCGTTTTAGAGGGTTATGACTCCTACAATGAGCAGTTCTTC.

The gene calls are TRBV11-2 and TRBJ2-7, with D perhaps TRBD1 (5 bases). Germline V CDR1 and CDR2: SGHAT, FQNNGV. The CDR3 is made up of 11 amino acids. V gave up 8 bases and J gave up 4 bases, with 9 bases separating them. CDR3 nucleotide sequence: TGTGCCAGCTTAGGGGAATACGAGCAGTACTTC. Translating gives CASLGEYEQYF.

This clonotype was counted ten times or more. The chain recombines TRBV4-2 with TRBJ2-7, with TRBD2 identical over 10 bases. This CDR3 is built from 16 residues. With 1 base clipped from V and 4 bases from J, the junction kept 7 bases outside the gene matches. Germline V CDR1 and CDR2: LGHNA, YNFKEQ. CDR3 loop: CASSQGSGRAGYEQYF. For the CDR3, the DNA is TGTGCCAGCAGCCAAGGGAGCGGGAGGGCCGGGTACGAGCAGTACTTC.

This clonotype showed up many times. The V call is TRBV10-3, the J call TRBJ2-3; weak D call: TRBD2 (6 bases). Germline values: CDR1 ENHRY, CDR2 SYGVKD. This CDR3 spans 13 amino acids. V was clipped by 10 bases and J by 0 bases, with 11 bases between them. In nucleotides, the CDR3 is TGTGCCAGTTATAGCGGAAGCACAGATACGCAGTATTTT. Amino acid sequence: CASYSGSTDTQYF.

This clonotype was recorded a few times. The chain uses TRBV15 and TRBJ2-1; 7 bases agree with TRBD2. Germline V gene data show CDR1 as LNHNV and CDR2 as YYDKDF (reference sequence). Unmatched junction bases numbered 6, after V lost 1 base and J lost 3 bases. There are 16 residues in the CDR3. The CDR3 DNA reads TGTGCCACCAGCAGAGTTGGGCTAGCGGACTACAATGAGCAGTTCTTC. Translation gives CATSRVGLADYNEQFF.

Only a few counts were recorded for this clonotype. The gene calls are TRBV28 and TRBJ1-6; weak D call: TRBD1 (6 bases). This CDR3 is 14 amino acids long. The ends were cut back, 7 bases at V and 8 bases at J, with 15 bases in the middle. CDR1 and CDR2 from the germline V gene are MDHEN and SYDVKM. The CDR3 DNA follows: TGTGCCAGCACGACCGGGACATCGCATTCACCCCTCCACTTT. Protein: CASTTGTSHSPLHF.